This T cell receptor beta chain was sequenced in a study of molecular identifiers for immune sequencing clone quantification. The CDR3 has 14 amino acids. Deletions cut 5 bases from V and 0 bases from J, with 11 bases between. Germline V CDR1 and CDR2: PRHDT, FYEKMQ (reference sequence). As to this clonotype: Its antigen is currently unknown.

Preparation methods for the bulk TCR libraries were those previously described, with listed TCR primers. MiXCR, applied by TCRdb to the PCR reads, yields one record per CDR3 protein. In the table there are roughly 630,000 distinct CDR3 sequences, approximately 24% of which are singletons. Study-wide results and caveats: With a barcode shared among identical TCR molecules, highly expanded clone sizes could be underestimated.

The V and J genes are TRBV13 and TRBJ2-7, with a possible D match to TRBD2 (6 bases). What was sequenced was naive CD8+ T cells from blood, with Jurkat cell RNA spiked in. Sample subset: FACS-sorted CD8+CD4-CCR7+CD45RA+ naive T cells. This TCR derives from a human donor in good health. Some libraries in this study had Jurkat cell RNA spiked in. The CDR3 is CASSDRGTSYEQYF. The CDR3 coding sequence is TGTGCCAGCAGCGACCGGGGGACCTCCTACGAGCAGTACTTC.